This TCR beta chain appears in the sequencing data of a study of liver allograft versus peripheral blood T cells. Whole-study context: Repertoires of T cell receptors in transplanted livers were compared with recipients' peripheral blood repertoires.

Each CDR3 protein gets one entry after TCRdb re-called the reads with MiXCR. The table shows fewer than 11,000 distinct CDR3 sequences, with about 19% occurring only once. This clonotype was counted between two and nine times. Its antigen remains unknown. The V and J ends lost 4 bases and 1 base respectively, with 12 bases between them. Germline V gene lookup returns CDR1 SGHDT and CDR2 YYEEEE. The CDR3 is 14 amino acids. Overall study findings and caveats: Repertoires of T cell receptors that resided inside liver allografts reportedly differed from those in peripheral blood.

The V gene is TRBV5-6, the J gene TRBJ2-7; D not resolved. This receptor was taken from a human patient who had a liver transplant. Some T cells here may be from the graft donor. CDR3 in amino acids: CASSLWTASYEQYF. CDR3 sequence (DNA): TGTGCCAGCAGCCTGTGGACGGCTTCCTACGAGCAGTACTTC.